The clone carrying this TCR beta chain showed up just a few times. The antigen is undetermined. The source of the sample is a study of blood T cells in healthy people across ages. Study findings and constraints: As naive T cell percentage varied, TCR beta diversity correlated strongly with it. Per million T cells, the diversity of TCR beta decreased roughly linearly as age advanced.

CDR3 size: 15 residues. Trimming at V came to 2 bases and at J to 0 bases, leaving 3 bases not matched to a gene. Primed by a sample-barcoded 5' primer and a J-beta primer mix, a second PCR proceeded for 7 to 11 cycles. The template-switch adaptor was a 5' adaptor with 12 random nucleotides. It tagged each cDNA molecule. TCRdb called the 5' RACE reads again in MiXCR, with one record for every CDR3 protein. The data show about a million distinct CDR3 sequences, with around 48% seen just once and around an eighth held by the top ten. Sample: blood. This receptor was taken from a young man in good health. The chain combines TRBV12-3 or TRBV12-4 with TRBJ2-7, with 8 positions matching TRBD1. The CDR3 nucleotides are TGTGCCAGCAGTTTACTGGGACAGGCCTCCTACGAGCAGTACTTC. It yields the protein CASSLLGQASYEQYF.